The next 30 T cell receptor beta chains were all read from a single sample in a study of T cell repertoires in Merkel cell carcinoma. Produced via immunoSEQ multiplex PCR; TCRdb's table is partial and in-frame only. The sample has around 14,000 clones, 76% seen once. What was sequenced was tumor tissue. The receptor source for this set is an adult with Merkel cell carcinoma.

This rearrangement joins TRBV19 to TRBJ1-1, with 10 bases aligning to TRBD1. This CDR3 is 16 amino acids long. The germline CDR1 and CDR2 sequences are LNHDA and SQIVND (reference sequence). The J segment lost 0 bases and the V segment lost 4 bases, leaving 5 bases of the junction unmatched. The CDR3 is CASSKGTGALNTEAFF. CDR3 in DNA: TGTGCCAGTAGTAAAGGGACAGGGGCTTTGAACACTGAAGCTTTCTTT.

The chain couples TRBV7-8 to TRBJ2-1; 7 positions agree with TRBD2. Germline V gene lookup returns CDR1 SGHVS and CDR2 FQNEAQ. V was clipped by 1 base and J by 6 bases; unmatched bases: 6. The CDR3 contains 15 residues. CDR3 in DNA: TGTGCCAGCAGCTTAGAAGGCGGGAGATCCAATGAGCAGTTCTTC. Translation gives CASSLEGGRSNEQFF. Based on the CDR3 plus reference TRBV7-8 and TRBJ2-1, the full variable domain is GAGVSQSPRYKVAKRGQDVALRCDPISGHVSLFWYQQALGQGPEFLTYFQNEAQLDKSGLPSDRFFAERPEGSVSTLKIQRTQQEDSAVYLCASSLEGGRSNEQFFGPGTRLTVL.

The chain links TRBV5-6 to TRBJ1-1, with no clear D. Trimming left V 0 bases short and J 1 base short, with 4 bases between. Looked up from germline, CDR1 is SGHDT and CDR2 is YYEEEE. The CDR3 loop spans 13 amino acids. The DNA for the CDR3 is TGTGCCAGCAGCTTGGCCGAGAACACTGAAGCTTTCTTT. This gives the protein CASSLAENTEAFF.

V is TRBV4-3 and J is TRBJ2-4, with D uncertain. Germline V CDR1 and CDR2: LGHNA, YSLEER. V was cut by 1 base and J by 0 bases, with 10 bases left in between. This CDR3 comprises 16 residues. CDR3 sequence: CASSQGSKPAKNIQYF. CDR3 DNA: TGCGCCAGCAGCCAAGGTTCCAAACCAGCCAAAAACATTCAGTACTTC.

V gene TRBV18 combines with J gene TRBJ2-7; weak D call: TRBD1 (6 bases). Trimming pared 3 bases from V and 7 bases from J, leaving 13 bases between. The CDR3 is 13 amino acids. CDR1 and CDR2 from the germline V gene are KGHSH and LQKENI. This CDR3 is CASSPTGTTEQYF. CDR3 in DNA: TGTGCCAGCTCACCCACCGGGACAACTGAGCAGTACTTC.

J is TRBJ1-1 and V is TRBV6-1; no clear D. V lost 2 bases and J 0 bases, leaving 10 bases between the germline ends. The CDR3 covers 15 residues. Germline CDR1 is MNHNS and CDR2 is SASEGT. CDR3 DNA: TGTGCCAGCAGTGAACACTGGTCAGTGAACACTGAAGCTTTCTTT. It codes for CASSEHWSVNTEAFF.

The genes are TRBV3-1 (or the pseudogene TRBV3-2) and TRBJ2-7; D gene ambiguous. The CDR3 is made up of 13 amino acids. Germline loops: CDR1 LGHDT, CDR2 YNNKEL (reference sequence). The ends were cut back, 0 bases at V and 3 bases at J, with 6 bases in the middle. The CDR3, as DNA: TGTGCCAGCAGCCAAGACATCCGCTACGAGCAGTACTTC. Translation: CASSQDIRYEQYF.

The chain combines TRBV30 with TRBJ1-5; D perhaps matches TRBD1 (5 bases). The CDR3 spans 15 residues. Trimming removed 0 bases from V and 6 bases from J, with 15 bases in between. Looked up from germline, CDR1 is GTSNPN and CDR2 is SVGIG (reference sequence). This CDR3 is CAWSVLGGSGQPQHF. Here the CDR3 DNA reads TGTGCCTGGAGTGTACTGGGGGGAAGCGGTCAGCCCCAGCATTTT.

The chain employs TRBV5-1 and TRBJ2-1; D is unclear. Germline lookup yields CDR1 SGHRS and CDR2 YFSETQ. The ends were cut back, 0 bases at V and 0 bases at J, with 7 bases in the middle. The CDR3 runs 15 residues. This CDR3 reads CASSLEGGSYNEQFF. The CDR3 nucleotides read TGCGCCAGCAGCTTGGAAGGTGGCTCCTACAATGAGCAGTTCTTC.

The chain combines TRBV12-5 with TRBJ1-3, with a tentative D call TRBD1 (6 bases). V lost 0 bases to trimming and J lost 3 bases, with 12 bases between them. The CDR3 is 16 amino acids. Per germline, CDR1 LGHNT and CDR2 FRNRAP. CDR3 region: CASGLVGQLGGNTIYF. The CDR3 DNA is TGTGCTAGTGGTTTGGTCGGACAGTTAGGTGGAAACACCATATATTTT.

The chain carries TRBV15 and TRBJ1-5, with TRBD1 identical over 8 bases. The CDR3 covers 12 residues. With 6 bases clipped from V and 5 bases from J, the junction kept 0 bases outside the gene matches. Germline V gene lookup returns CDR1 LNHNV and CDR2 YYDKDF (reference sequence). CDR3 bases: TGTGCCACCAGACAGGGGGATCAGCCCCAGCATTTT. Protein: CATRQGDQPQHF.

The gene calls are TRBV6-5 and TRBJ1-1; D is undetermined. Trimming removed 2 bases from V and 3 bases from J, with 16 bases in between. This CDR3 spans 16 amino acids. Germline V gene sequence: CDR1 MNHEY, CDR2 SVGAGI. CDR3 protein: CASSYEGFDGDTEAFF. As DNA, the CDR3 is TGTGCCAGCAGTTACGAGGGTTTTGATGGGGACACTGAAGCTTTCTTT.

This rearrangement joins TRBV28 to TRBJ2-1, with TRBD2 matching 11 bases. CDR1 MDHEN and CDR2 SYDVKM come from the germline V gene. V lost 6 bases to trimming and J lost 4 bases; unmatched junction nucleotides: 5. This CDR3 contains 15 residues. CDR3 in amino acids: CASRWGLADYNEQFF. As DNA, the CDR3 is TGTGCCAGCAGATGGGGACTAGCGGATTACAATGAGCAGTTCTTC. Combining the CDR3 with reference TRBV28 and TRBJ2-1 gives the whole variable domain DVKVTQSSRYLVKRTGEKVFLECVQDMDHENMFWYRQDPGLGLRLIYFSYDVKMKEKGDIPEGYSVSREKKERFSLILESASTNQTSMYLCASRWGLADYNEQFFGPGTRLTVL.

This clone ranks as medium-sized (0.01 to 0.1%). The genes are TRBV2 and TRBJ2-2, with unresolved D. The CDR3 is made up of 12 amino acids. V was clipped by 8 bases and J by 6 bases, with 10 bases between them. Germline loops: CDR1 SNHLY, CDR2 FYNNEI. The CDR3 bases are TGTGCCAGCGGCGTATATGCCGGGGAGCTGTTTTTT. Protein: CASGVYAGELFF.

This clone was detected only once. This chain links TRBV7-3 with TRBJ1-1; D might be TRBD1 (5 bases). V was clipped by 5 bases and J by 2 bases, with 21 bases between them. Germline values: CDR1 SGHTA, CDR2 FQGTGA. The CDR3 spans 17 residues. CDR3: CASSASTALRGNTEAFF. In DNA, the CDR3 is TGTGCCAGCAGCGCTTCGACAGCGTTGAGGGGAAACACTGAAGCTTTCTTT.

In nucleotides, the CDR3 is TGTGCCATCAGTGGCAGCTTCCCATGGGGGGCCGTTACCTACGAGCAGTACTTC. Translating it yields CAISGSFPWGAVTYEQYF. The chain has TRBV10-3 and TRBJ2-7; the D call may be TRBD1 or TRBD2 (6 bases each). V was pared by 4 bases and J by 2 bases, with 24 bases between. Germline loops: CDR1 ENHRY, CDR2 SYGVKD. This CDR3 has 18 amino acids.

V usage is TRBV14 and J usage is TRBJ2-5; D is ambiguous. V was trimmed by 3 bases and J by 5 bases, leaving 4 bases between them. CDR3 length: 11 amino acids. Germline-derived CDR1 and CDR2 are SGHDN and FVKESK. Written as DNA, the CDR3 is TGTGCCAGCAGCCACGGGGAGACCCAGTACTTC. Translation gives CASSHGETQYF.

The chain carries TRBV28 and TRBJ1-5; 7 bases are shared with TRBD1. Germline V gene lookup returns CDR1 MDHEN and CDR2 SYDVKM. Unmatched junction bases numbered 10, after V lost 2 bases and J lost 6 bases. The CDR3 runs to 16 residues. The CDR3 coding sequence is TGTGCCAGCAGTTTACCCACAGGGGTACGAGGTCAGCCCCAGCATTTT. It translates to CASSLPTGVRGQPQHF.

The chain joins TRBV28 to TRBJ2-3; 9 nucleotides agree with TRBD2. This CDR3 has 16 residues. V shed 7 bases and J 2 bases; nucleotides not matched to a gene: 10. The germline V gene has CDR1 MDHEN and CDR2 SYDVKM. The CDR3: CASKGSLAGYTDTQYF. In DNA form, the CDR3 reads TGTGCCAGCAAGGGATCCCTAGCGGGATACACAGATACGCAGTATTTT.

CDR3 bases: TGCGCCAGCAGCGGGGGAGCGACTATCGCCAAAAACATTCAGTACTTC. Its translation is CASSGGATIAKNIQYF. V usage is TRBV5-1 and J usage is TRBJ2-4; either TRBD1 or TRBD2 may fit D (5 bases each). The CDR3 sequence is 16 residues long. Germline V gene data show CDR1 as SGHRS and CDR2 as YFSETQ. V lost 4 bases, J lost 1 base, and 15 bases lay in between.

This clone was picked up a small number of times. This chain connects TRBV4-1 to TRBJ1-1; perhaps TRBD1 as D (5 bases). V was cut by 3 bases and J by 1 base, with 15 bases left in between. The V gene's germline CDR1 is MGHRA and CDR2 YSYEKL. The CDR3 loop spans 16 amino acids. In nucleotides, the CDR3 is TGCGCCAGCAGCCAGTCTCCCTTCGGGGCGAACACTGAAGCTTTCTTT. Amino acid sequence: CASSQSPFGANTEAFF.

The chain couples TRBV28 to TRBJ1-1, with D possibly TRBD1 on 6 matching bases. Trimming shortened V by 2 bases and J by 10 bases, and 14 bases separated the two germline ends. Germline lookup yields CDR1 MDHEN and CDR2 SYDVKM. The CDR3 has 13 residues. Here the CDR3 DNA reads TGTGCCAGCAGTTTACTGGGGGCGAGGGGAGCTTTCTTT. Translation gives CASSLLGARGAFF.

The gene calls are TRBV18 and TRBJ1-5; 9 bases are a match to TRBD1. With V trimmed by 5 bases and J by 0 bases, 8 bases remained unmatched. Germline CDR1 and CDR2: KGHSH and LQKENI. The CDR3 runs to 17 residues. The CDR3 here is CASSATGQGNSNQPQHF. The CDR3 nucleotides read TGTGCCAGCTCAGCCACCGGACAGGGGAATAGCAATCAGCCCCAGCATTTT.

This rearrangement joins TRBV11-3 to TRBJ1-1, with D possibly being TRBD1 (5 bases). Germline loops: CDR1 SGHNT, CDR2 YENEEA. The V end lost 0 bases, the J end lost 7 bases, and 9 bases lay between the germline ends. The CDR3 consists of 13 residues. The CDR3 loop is CASSLDRGFEAFF. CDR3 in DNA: TGTGCCAGCAGCTTAGATCGGGGGTTTGAAGCTTTCTTT.

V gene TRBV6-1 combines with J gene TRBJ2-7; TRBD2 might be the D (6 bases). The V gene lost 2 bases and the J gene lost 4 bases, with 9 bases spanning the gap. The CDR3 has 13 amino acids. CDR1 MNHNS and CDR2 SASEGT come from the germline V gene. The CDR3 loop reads CASSEWGTYEQYF. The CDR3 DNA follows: TGTGCCAGCAGTGAATGGGGGACTTACGAGCAGTACTTC.

CDR3 amino acids: CASLEQNTEAFF. In DNA, the CDR3 is TGTGCCAGCCTCGAGCAGAACACTGAAGCTTTCTTT. The chain is built from TRBV18 and TRBJ1-1; the D is unclear. CDR1 and CDR2 (germline): KGHSH, LQKENI. This CDR3 is 12 amino acids long. The germline V and J ends were trimmed by 8 bases and 1 base, with 8 bases remaining between them.

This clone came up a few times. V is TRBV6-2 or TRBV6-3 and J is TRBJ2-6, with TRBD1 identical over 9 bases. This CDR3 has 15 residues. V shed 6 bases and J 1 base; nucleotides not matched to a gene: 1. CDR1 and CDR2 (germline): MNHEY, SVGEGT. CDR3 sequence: CASSGQGSGANVLTF. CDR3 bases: TGTGCCAGCAGCGGACAGGGGTCTGGGGCCAACGTCCTGACTTTC.

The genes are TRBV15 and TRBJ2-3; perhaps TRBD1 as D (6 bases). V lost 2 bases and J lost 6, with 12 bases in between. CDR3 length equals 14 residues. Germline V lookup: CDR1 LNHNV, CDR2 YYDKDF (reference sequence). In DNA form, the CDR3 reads TGTGCCACCAGCAGACCCAACAGGGCCGATACGCAGTATTTT. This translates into CATSRPNRADTQYF. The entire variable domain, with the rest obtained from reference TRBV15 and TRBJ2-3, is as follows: DAMVIQNPRYQVTQFGKPVTLSCSQTLNHNVMYWYQQKSSQAPKLLFHYYDKDFNNEADTPDNFQSRRPNTSFCFLDIRSPGLGDTAMYLCATSRPNRADTQYFGPGTRLTVL.

The CDR3 nucleotides read TGTGCCAGCAGTCTTACCCCTAGCGGGAGGGCCATTGAGCAGTTCTTC. This gives the protein CASSLTPSGRAIEQFF. The chain carries TRBV9 and TRBJ2-1, with 12 bases aligning to TRBD2. This CDR3 has 16 residues. CDR1 SGDLS and CDR2 YYNGEE come from the germline V gene. The V gene end was trimmed by 5 bases and the J gene end by 9 bases; junction bases not matched to a gene: 12.

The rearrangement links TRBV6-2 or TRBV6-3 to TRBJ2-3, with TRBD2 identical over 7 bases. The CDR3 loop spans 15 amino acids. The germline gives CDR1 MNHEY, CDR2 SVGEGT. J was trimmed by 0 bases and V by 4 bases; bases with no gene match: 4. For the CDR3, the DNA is TGTGCCAGCAGTTTACGGGGGGACAGCACAGATACGCAGTATTTT. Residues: CASSLRGDSTDTQYF.